This is a list of T cell receptor beta chains from one sample in a study of post-analysis software for immune sequencing data. TCRdb re-called the PCR reads through MiXCR, storing one row per CDR3 protein. Counted here are more than 500,000 distinct CDR3 sequences, less than 40% occurring once; the ten biggest clones make up 4.5% to 7.5%. Specimen: blood. These receptors were taken from a girl aged 2 to 17 with multiple sclerosis. Both conserved end residues are part of each CDR3. A D gene is named only where the DNA matches it firmly. Clone size is not always given. Where it is, it says once, few, many or a class for expanded clones.

>.|TRBV20-1|TRBJ2-1|.|10
CSAHLGTQFF
TGCAGTGCTCATCTCGGGACTCAGTTCTTC
>.|TRBV28|TRBJ2-1|.|13
CASTGSVYNKQFF
TGTGCCAGCACAGGGTCAGTCTACAATAAGCAGTTCTTC
>few|TRBV12-3/TRBV12-4|TRBJ2-5|TRBD2|15
CASSSLRAGGETQYF
TGTGCCAGCAGTTCCCTTAGGGCGGGGGGAGAGACCCAGTACTTC
>.|TRBV7-9|TRBJ2-1|.|13
CASISPQGNEQFF
TGTGCCAGCATTAGCCCGCAAGGCAATGAGCAGTTCTTC
>.|TRBV20-1|TRBJ2-5|TRBD1|13
CSARDRSRETQYF
TGCAGTGCTAGGGACAGGTCGAGGGAGACCCAGTACTTC
>few|TRBV2|TRBJ2-7|TRBD1|14
CASTRDRGAYEQYF
TGTGCCAGCACCCGGGACAGGGGCGCCTACGAGCAGTACTTC
>few|TRBV20-1|TRBJ2-3|TRBD2|12
CSARNSGGSQYF
TGCAGTGCTAGAAATAGCGGGGGGTCGCAGTATTTT
>.|TRBV11-3|TRBJ2-5|TRBD1|15
CASSPQGAEEETQYF
TGTGCCAGCAGCCCTCAGGGGGCAGAAGAAGAGACCCAGTACTTC
>.|TRBV7-6|TRBJ2-5|TRBD1|16
CASSMGQGKREETQYF
TGTGCCAGCAGCATGGGACAGGGGAAGAGGGAAGAGACCCAGTACTTC
>.|TRBV27|TRBJ2-3|TRBD1|16
CASSRTGGSVTDTQYF
TGTGCCAGCAGTCGGACAGGGGGATCAGTAACAGATACGCAGTATTTT
>few|TRBV27|TRBJ2-3|TRBD2|16
CASTPMTAGGTDTQYF
TGTGCCAGCACCCCTATGACCGCGGGGGGCACAGATACGCAGTATTTT
>.|TRBV28|TRBJ1-3|.|14
CASSLGGGRNTIYF
TGTGCCAGCAGTTTAGGGGGGGGTCGTAACACCATATATTTT
>.|TRBV9|TRBJ2-3|.|13
CASSASKGGTQYF
TGTGCCAGCAGCGCCTCGAAGGGAGGAACGCAGTATTTT
>few|TRBV12-3/TRBV12-4|TRBJ1-6|TRBD1|13
CASTSTGDSPLHF
TGTGCCAGCACTTCGACAGGGGACTCACCCCTCCACTTT
>few|TRBV20-1|TRBJ2-6|TRBD2|17
CSARAAGASSGANVLTF
TGCAGTGCTAGGGCAGCGGGGGCCTCCTCTGGGGCCAACGTCCTGACTTTC